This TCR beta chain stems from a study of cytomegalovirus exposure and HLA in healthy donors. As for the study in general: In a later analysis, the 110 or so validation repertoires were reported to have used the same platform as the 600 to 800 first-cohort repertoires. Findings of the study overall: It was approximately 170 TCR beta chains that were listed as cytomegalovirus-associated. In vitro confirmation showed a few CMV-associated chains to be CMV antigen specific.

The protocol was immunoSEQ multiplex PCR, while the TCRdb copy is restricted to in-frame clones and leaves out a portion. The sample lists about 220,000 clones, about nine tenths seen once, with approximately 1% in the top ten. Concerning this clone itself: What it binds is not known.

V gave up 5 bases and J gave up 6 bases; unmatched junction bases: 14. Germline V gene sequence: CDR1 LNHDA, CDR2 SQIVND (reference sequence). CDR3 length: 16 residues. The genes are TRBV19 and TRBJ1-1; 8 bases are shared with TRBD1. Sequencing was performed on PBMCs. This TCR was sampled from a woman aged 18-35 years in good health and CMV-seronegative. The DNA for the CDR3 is TGTGCCAGTAGTCCACCGAAACGACAGGGGACGGCTGAAGCTTTCTTT. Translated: CASSPPKRQGTAEAFF.